The next 24 T cell receptor beta chains were all read from a single sample in a study of blood T cell repertoires in COVID-19. The data were produced by immunoSEQ multiplex PCR, yet TCRdb's version contains in-frame clones alone and is incomplete. This table has about 120,000 clones, around 90% appearing once. What was sequenced was peripheral blood. All receptors derive from a man in his fifties or sixties with COVID-19, enrolled during active disease.

The rearrangement links TRBV5-1 to TRBJ1-2, with 7 bases identical to TRBD1. The CDR3 length is 13 residues. V lost 4 bases, J lost 5 bases, and 5 bases stayed unmatched. Per the germline V gene, CDR1 is SGHRS and CDR2 is YFSETQ. The chain's CDR3 is CASSPGQMYGYTF. CDR3 DNA: TGCGCCAGCAGCCCGGGACAGATGTATGGCTACACCTTC.

The chain recombines TRBV9 with TRBJ1-2, with TRBD1 matching 8 bases. Germline V CDR1 and CDR2: SGDLS, YYNGEE. CDR3 length: 15 residues. Trimming took 3 bases from V and 5 from J; bases not matched to a gene: 9. The CDR3: CASSEGRGRGYGYTF. In DNA form, the CDR3 reads TGTGCCAGCAGCGAGGGCAGGGGGCGAGGGTATGGCTACACCTTC.

The rearrangement joins TRBV11-2 to TRBJ2-4, with unresolved D. The CDR3 sequence is 14 residues long. Trimming took off 5 bases at V and 0 bases at J, with 8 bases between the two ends. CDR1 and CDR2 (germline): SGHAT, FQNNGV. The CDR3 nucleotides read TGTGCCAGCAGCCCGTCTCTAGCCAAAAACATTCAGTACTTC. It is translated as CASSPSLAKNIQYF.

The chain is built from TRBV19 and TRBJ1-5, with D possibly matching TRBD1 (5 bases). Between the trimmed V and J ends, which lost 4 bases and 1 base, there was a span of 5 bases. Germline CDR1 is LNHDA and CDR2 is SQIVND (reference sequence). This CDR3 is 13 amino acids long. CDR3 nucleotides: TGTGCCAGTAGTAGACAGAGCAATCAGCCCCAGCATTTT. Translation gives CASSRQSNQPQHF.

The chain couples TRBV9 to TRBJ1-5; perhaps TRBD1 as D (6 bases). V shed 3 bases and J shed 1 base, with 11 bases lying between them. The germline V gene has CDR1 SGDLS and CDR2 YYNGEE. The CDR3 consists of 15 residues. For the CDR3, the DNA is TGTGCCAGCAGCGAGGGGGGGGAGAGCAATCAGCCCCAGCATTTT. Translating it yields CASSEGGESNQPQHF. Combining the CDR3 with reference TRBV9 and TRBJ1-5 gives the whole variable domain DSGVTQTPKHLITATGQRVTLRCSPRSGDLSVYWYQQSLDQGLQFLIQYYNGEERAKGNILERFSAQQFPDLHSELNLSSLELGDSALYFCASSEGGESNQPQHFGDGTRLSIL.

The chain links TRBV2 to TRBJ1-1; D is possibly TRBD1 (5 bases). This CDR3 contains 13 residues. Germline CDR1 reads SNHLY; CDR2 reads FYNNEI. V shed 3 bases and J shed 5 bases, with 10 bases lying between them. CDR3 in amino acids: CASSDRVWTEAFF. In nucleotides, the CDR3 is TGTGCCAGCAGTGACAGGGTCTGGACTGAAGCTTTCTTT.

This chain uses TRBV5-6 with TRBJ1-2; weak D call: TRBD1 (5 bases). V lost 4 bases, J lost 8 bases, and 15 bases lay in between. CDR3 size: 13 residues. The germline V gene has CDR1 SGHDT and CDR2 YYEEEE. CDR3 protein: CASSPTLTGGYTF. The CDR3 DNA reads TGTGCCAGCAGCCCAACGCTTACAGGAGGCTACACCTTC.

This rearrangement joins TRBV7-9 to TRBJ1-1; D not certain. The germline CDR1 and CDR2 sequences are SEHNR and FQNEAQ (reference sequence). The CDR3 is 14 residues long. Trimming stripped 0 bases from V and 5 bases from J, with 10 bases between. CDR3 nucleotide sequence: TGTGCCAGCAGCTTAGCGAGGGAGGTAACTGAAGCTTTCTTT. Protein: CASSLAREVTEAFF.

V is TRBV12-2 and J is TRBJ2-4; the tabulated D call, TRBD2, remains unverified against the DNA. TRBV12-2 is a pseudogene locus. CDR3 length equals 15 residues. The CDR3 DNA is TGTGCAAGCGGCGGGGCGGGCGGAGCCAAAAACATTCAGTACTTC. Encoded protein: CASGGAGGAKNIQYF.

Written as DNA, the CDR3 is TGCGCCAGCAGCTTGGATGGGACTAGCGTCGATGAGCAGTTCTTC. The encoded protein is CASSLDGTSVDEQFF. The chain couples TRBV5-1 to TRBJ2-1, with 10 positions matching TRBD2. The CDR3 runs to 15 residues. V dropped 0 bases and J dropped 8; count of bases not matched to a gene: 5. Germline CDR1 SGHRS, CDR2 YFSETQ.

In its sample, this clone is medium-sized (0.01 to 0.1%). CDR3 region: CASVAQFF. CDR3 DNA: TGTGCCAGCGTGGCGCAGTTCTTC. The chain employs TRBV2 and TRBJ2-1, with unresolved D. Looked up from germline, CDR1 is SNHLY and CDR2 is FYNNEI. The CDR3 runs 8 residues. V was trimmed by 8 bases and J by 12 bases, leaving 5 bases between them.

This clone has just a few counts. This chain uses TRBV28 with TRBJ2-1; no reliable D call. Deletions cut 5 bases from V and 10 bases from J, with 12 bases between. CDR1 MDHEN and CDR2 SYDVKM come from the germline V gene. This CDR3 contains 12 residues. CDR3 sequence reads: CASSIVRPEQFF. In DNA, the CDR3 is TGTGCCAGCAGTATCGTCAGGCCAGAGCAGTTCTTC.

The rearrangement uses TRBV11-3 and TRBJ2-7, with D unresolved. Trimming removed 2 bases from V and 3 bases from J, with 5 bases in between. This CDR3 region has 12 residues. Germline V gives CDR1 SGHNT, CDR2 YENEEA. The CDR3, as DNA: TGTGCCAGCAGCTTATCTATCTACGAGCAGTACTTC. Translated: CASSLSIYEQYF.

The rearrangement uses TRBV10-3 and TRBJ2-7; perhaps TRBD1 as D (6 bases). V lost 6 bases, J lost 3 bases, and 12 bases lay in between. CDR1 and CDR2 from the germline V gene are ENHRY and SYGVKD. The CDR3 length is 13 residues. The CDR3 bases are TGTGCCATCAGATTAGGACAGAGCTACGAGCAGTACTTC. This codes for CAIRLGQSYEQYF.

In this sample, this clone turned up once. The rearrangement joins TRBV11-3 to TRBJ2-1, with TRBD1 as a possible D gene (7 bases). V lost 5 bases, J lost 6 bases, and 17 bases lay in between. The CDR3 is 15 amino acids. The germline CDR1 and CDR2 sequences are SGHNT and YENEEA. This CDR3 reads CASSLERQGGNEQFF. DNA of the CDR3: TGTGCCAGCAGCCTCGAAAGACAGGGAGGCAATGAGCAGTTCTTC.

The CDR3 DNA reads TGTGCCAGCAGCCCCGGGGGTAGCGGGAGTCATCAGTTCTTC. Amino acid sequence: CASSPGGSGSHQFF. The chain has TRBV9 and TRBJ2-1, with 9 bases identical to TRBD2. CDR1 is SGDLS, CDR2 YYNGEE, per germline. The CDR3 totals 14 residues. With V trimmed by 4 bases and J by 13 bases, 12 bases remained unmatched.

The chain carries TRBV15 and TRBJ2-1; TRBD2 is a possible D gene (6 bases). V was pared by 0 bases and J by 5 bases, with 8 bases between. CDR1 and CDR2 from the germline V gene are LNHNV and YYDKDF (reference sequence). The CDR3 has 14 residues. CDR3 amino acids: CATSREVADNEQFF. In DNA, the CDR3 is TGTGCCACCAGCAGAGAAGTAGCGGACAATGAGCAGTTCTTC.

CDR3 bases: TGTGCCAGCAGCTTAGAGCTCAGGGGTTTCCCCAGGGGCTACACCTTC. Protein sequence: CASSLELRGFPRGYTF. The chain uses TRBV11-2 and TRBJ1-2, with D maybe TRBD1 (6 bases). Trimming took off 0 bases at V and 8 bases at J, with 19 bases between the two ends. This CDR3 is 16 amino acids long. Germline V gene data show CDR1 as SGHAT and CDR2 as FQNNGV.

The V call is TRBV7-2, the J call TRBJ2-7; 7 bases agree with TRBD1. Germline CDR1 and CDR2: SGHTA and FQGNSA. The V segment lost 1 base and the J segment 0 bases; nucleotides outside the gene matches: 3. This CDR3 spans 15 amino acids. CDR3 in amino acids: CASSLVGQPSYEQYF. CDR3 bases: TGTGCCAGCAGCTTAGTGGGACAGCCCTCCTACGAGCAGTACTTC.

The rearrangement links TRBV3-1 (or the pseudogene TRBV3-2) to TRBJ1-2; 8 bases are a match to TRBD1. Germline values: CDR1 LGHDT, CDR2 YNNKEL (reference sequence). There are 14 residues in the CDR3. J lost 6 bases, V lost 4 bases, and 7 bases had no gene match. The CDR3 coding sequence is TGTGCCAGCAGCCCGTTGACAGGGGAGGATGGCTACACCTTC. Residues: CASSPLTGEDGYTF.

CDR3 nucleotide sequence: TGTGCCGGGATCAAAGGAGGGACTGAAGCTTTCTTT. Its protein product is CAGIKGGTEAFF. This chain joins TRBV30 and TRBJ1-1; D not certain. The CDR3 is 12 amino acids. The V end lost 8 bases, the J end lost 5 bases, and 15 bases lay between the germline ends. CDR1 and CDR2 (germline): GTSNPN, SVGIG (reference sequence).

CDR3 amino acids: CASSFYVGGEQFF. The CDR3 DNA reads TGTGCCAGCAGTTTCTACGTCGGCGGAGAGCAGTTCTTC. The rearrangement joins TRBV12-3 or TRBV12-4 to TRBJ2-1, with D unresolved. V lost 3 bases to trimming and J lost 10 bases, with 13 bases between them. The CDR3 is made up of 13 amino acids.

The CDR3 here is CASSLLAGGNEQFF. As DNA, the CDR3 is TGTGCCAGCAGTCTTCTAGCGGGTGGCAATGAGCAGTTCTTC. The chain recombines TRBV2 with TRBJ2-1, with 8 nucleotides matching TRBD2. This CDR3 region has 14 residues. V gave up 5 bases and J gave up 6 bases; unmatched junction bases: 6. The germline V gene has CDR1 SNHLY and CDR2 FYNNEI.

The chain joins TRBV2 to TRBJ2-7; 8 bases line up with TRBD1. The CDR3 runs to 14 residues. CDR1 is SNHLY, CDR2 FYNNEI, per germline. V lost 6 bases, J lost 7 bases, and 11 bases stayed unmatched. The CDR3 loop reads CASRSGQGSYEQYF. The DNA of the CDR3 is TGTGCCAGCAGATCTGGACAGGGCTCATATGAGCAGTACTTC.